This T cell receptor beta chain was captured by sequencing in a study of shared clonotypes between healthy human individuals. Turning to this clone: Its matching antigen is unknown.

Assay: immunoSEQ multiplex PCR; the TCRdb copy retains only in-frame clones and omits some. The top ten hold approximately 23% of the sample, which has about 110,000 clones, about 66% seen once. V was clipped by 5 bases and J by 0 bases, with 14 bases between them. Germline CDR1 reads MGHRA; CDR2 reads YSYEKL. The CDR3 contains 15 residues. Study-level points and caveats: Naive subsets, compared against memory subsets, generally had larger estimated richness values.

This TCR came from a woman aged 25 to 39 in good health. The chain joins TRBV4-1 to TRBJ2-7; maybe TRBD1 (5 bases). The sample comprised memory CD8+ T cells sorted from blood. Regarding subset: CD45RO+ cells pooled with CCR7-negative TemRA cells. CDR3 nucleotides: TGCGCCAGCAGCTTGGGGCAGTACTACTCCTACGAGCAGTACTTC. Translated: CASSLGQYYSYEQYF.